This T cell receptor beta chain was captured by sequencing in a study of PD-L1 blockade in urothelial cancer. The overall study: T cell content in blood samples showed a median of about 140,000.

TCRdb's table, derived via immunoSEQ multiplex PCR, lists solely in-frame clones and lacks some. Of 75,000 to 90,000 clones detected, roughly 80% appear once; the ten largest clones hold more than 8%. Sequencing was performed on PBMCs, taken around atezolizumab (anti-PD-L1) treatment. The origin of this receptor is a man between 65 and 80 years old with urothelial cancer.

This CDR3 is CASSSGGLSTEAFF. CDR3 DNA sequence: TGCGCCAGCAGCTCAGGGGGGCTGAGCACTGAAGCTTTCTTT. The rearrangement uses TRBV5-1 and TRBJ1-1, with TRBD1 matching over 7 bases. V shed 3 bases and J 4 bases; nucleotides not matched to a gene: 6. Germline V gene data show CDR1 as SGHRS and CDR2 as YFSETQ. The CDR3 has 14 residues. The complete variable domain, with remaining parts taken from reference TRBV5-1 and TRBJ1-1, reads KAGVTQTPRYLIKTRGQQVTLSCSPISGHRSVSWYQQTPGQGLQFLFEYFSETQRNKGNFPGRFSGRQFSNSRSEMNVSTLELGDSALYLCASSSGGLSTEAFFGQGTRLTVV.